Below, one T cell receptor beta chain is given with its context. Its target is not known. The source of the sample is a study of cytomegalovirus exposure and HLA in healthy donors. The PCR ran on 60 Vbeta and 13 Jbeta primers. Clones were sequenced by immunoSEQ multiplex PCR, and TCRdb holds only the in-frame ones, with some missing. The sample table sets out about 160,000 clones. The donors (healthy individuals) were bone marrow donors. Study observations and caveats: Most TCRs appeared rarely, but some public TCRs recurred in many donors. In an earlier analysis, most TCR beta V segments were productive about 87% or about 30% of the time.

Specimen: PBMCs. This sequence was found in a woman aged 55-75 years in good health and CMV-seronegative.

CDR3 in DNA: TGTGCCAGCAGCTTTGGGGACAGGGGAGTCACTGAAGCTTTCTTT. Its translation is CASSFGDRGVTEAFF. The chain recombines TRBV7-9 with TRBJ1-1; 10 nucleotides align to TRBD1. The J segment lost 4 bases and the V segment lost 3 bases, leaving 5 bases of the junction unmatched. This CDR3 has 15 amino acids. From germline, CDR1 is SEHNR and CDR2 FQNEAQ (reference sequence).